A single sample gave rise to the 32 T cell receptor beta chains below, sequenced in a study of control samples from healthy donors and cancer patients (dated by TCRdb to 2020 to 2021). Library prep was done by the immunoSEQ multiplex PCR assay. What TCRdb holds here is the immuneACCESS table cut down to in-frame rearrangements. Part of the clones is not present; checked against another copy, under half of the missing clones reflect an unresolved V gene, and the others are unexplained. Here the sample has more than 95,000 clones; 87% occur a single time. Of the sample, around 8.7% is held by the ten largest clones. Source material: blood. These TCRs come from a man aged 35-49 years in good health.

The chain uses TRBV10-2 and TRBJ2-1, with TRBD2 as a possible D gene (6 bases). The CDR3 sequence is 15 residues long. Trimming removed 9 bases at V and 4 bases at J, with 19 bases between. Germline-derived CDR1 and CDR2 are WSHSY and SAAADI. CDR3 in amino acids: CASTGDLRDYNEQFF. Written as DNA, the CDR3 is TGCGCCAGTACGGGGGACCTCCGGGATTACAATGAGCAGTTCTTC.

This chain joins TRBV24-1 and TRBJ2-3; 9 nucleotides align to TRBD1. Germline V lookup: CDR1 KGHDR, CDR2 SFDVKD. Germline trimming cut 0 bases from V and 3 bases from J; bases unmatched to any gene: 3. The CDR3 sequence is 16 residues long. The CDR3 DNA sequence: TGTGCCACCAGTGATTTGACAGGGACAGGGACAGATACGCAGTATTTT. It is translated as CATSDLTGTGTDTQYF.

In this sample, this clone turned up a few times. The same CDR3 arises from other DNA sequences in this sample as well. The rearrangement links TRBV9 to TRBJ1-2, with D uncertain. With 0 bases removed from V and 5 bases from J, the gap between germline ends came to 8 bases. CDR1 SGDLS and CDR2 YYNGEE come from the germline V gene. The CDR3 covers 13 residues. The DNA for the CDR3 is TGTGCCAGCAGCGTAGGGCAGCTTTATGGCTACACCTTC. Translating it yields CASSVGQLYGYTF.

V usage is TRBV7-9 and J usage is TRBJ1-3; TRBD1 is a possible D gene (5 bases). V was trimmed by 5 bases and J by 8 bases, leaving 10 bases between them. The CDR3 spans 12 residues. From germline, CDR1 is SEHNR and CDR2 FQNEAQ (reference sequence). The CDR3 DNA follows: TGTGCCAGCAGCCAAAGAGGGGACACCATATATTTT. Residues: CASSQRGDTIYF.

The chain combines TRBV30 with TRBJ1-6; D gene ambiguous. CDR3 length: 14 residues. The germline V gene has CDR1 GTSNPN and CDR2 SVGIG (reference sequence). The ends were cut back, 3 bases at V and 3 bases at J, with 9 bases in the middle. The CDR3 DNA is TGTGCCTGGAGGCAACAGAGCTATAATTCACCCCTCCACTTT. The encoded protein is CAWRQQSYNSPLHF.

J is TRBJ1-4 and V is TRBV7-9; tentative D call: TRBD1 (6 bases). Trimming left V 5 bases short and J 4 bases short, with 23 bases between. The length of the CDR3 is 18 residues. The germline CDR1 and CDR2 sequences are SEHNR and FQNEAQ (reference sequence). CDR3 loop: CASSPTPGAGDYNEKLFF. CDR3 nucleotide sequence: TGTGCCAGCAGCCCCACCCCCGGGGCAGGGGATTATAATGAAAAACTGTTTTTT.

The chain couples TRBV7-2 to TRBJ2-2; TRBD1 or TRBD2 may be the D gene (5 bases each). The germline gives CDR1 SGHTA, CDR2 FQGNSA. V was pared by 4 bases and J by 2 bases, with 14 bases between. The CDR3 consists of 16 residues. This CDR3 reads CASSWGHRENTGELFF. CDR3 bases: TGTGCCAGCAGCTGGGGCCACCGGGAAAACACCGGGGAGCTGTTTTTT.

V and J are TRBV4-3 and TRBJ2-2; 10 nucleotides align to TRBD1. The CDR3 has 16 amino acids. CDR1 LGHNA and CDR2 YSLEER come from the germline V gene. The J segment lost 4 bases and the V segment lost 4 bases, leaving 6 bases of the junction unmatched. The CDR3 nucleotides read TGCGCCAGCAGCCTTTGGGGACAGGGGATCACCGGGGAGCTGTTTTTT. Its translation: CASSLWGQGITGELFF.

CDR3 nucleotide sequence: TGTGCCTGGAGTGCTAGCGGGGGAAAGACCCAGTACTTC. Translating gives CAWSASGGKTQYF. This chain joins TRBV30 and TRBJ2-5; 10 bases agree with TRBD2. This CDR3 has 13 amino acids. Germline CDR1 and CDR2: GTSNPN and SVGIG (reference sequence). Trimming removed 1 base from V and 6 bases from J; junction bases left unmatched: 2. The complete variable domain, with remaining parts taken from reference TRBV30 and TRBJ2-5, reads SQTIHQWPATLVQPVGSPLSLECTVEGTSNPNLYWYRQAAGRGLQLLFYSVGIGQISSEVPQNLSASRPQDRQFILSSKKLLLSDSGFYLCAWSASGGKTQYFGPGTRLLVL.

This chain connects TRBV9 to TRBJ2-1; 10 positions agree with TRBD1. CDR1 is SGDLS and CDR2 is YYNGEE in the germline V gene. The CDR3 consists of 15 residues. Trimming at V came to 0 bases and at J to 9 bases, leaving 6 bases not matched to a gene. CDR3: CASSVEGQGRSEQFF. Written as DNA, the CDR3 is TGTGCCAGCAGCGTAGAGGGACAGGGGAGGAGTGAGCAGTTCTTC.

This chain uses TRBV10-3 with TRBJ1-2; D remains unclear. Trimming removed 3 bases at V and 1 base at J, with 12 bases between. The V gene's germline CDR1 is ENHRY and CDR2 SYGVKD. This CDR3 spans 15 amino acids. CDR3 amino acids: CAISEKGKGNYGYTF. CDR3 nucleotide sequence: TGTGCCATCAGTGAAAAAGGGAAGGGTAACTATGGCTACACCTTC.

V gene TRBV5-4 combines with J gene TRBJ2-7; TRBD2 might be the D (6 bases). Germline V lookup: CDR1 SGHNT, CDR2 YYREEE (reference sequence). V gave up 4 bases and J gave up 6 bases, with 17 bases separating them. This CDR3 is built from 14 residues. CDR3 nucleotide sequence: TGTGCCAGCAGCCAGGGACTCGCTTCAGGCGAGCAGTACTTC. This encodes CASSQGLASGEQYF. The full variable domain, its missing parts supplied by reference TRBV5-4 and TRBJ2-7, is ETGVTQSPTHLIKTRGQQVTLRCSSQSGHNTVSWYQQALGQGPQFIFQYYREEENGRGNFPPRFSGLQFPNYSSELNVNALELDDSALYLCASSQGLASGEQYFGPGTRLTVT.

The CDR3: CASSPRPGTRVDNQPQHF. In DNA, the CDR3 is TGTGCCAGCAGCCCTAGACCCGGGACCAGGGTTGACAATCAGCCCCAGCATTTT. The chain joins TRBV7-2 to TRBJ1-5, with D possibly matching TRBD1 (5 bases). V was shortened by 5 bases and J by 3 bases, with 23 bases between the two germline ends. The CDR3 sequence is 18 residues long. From germline, CDR1 is SGHTA and CDR2 FQGNSA.

V gene TRBV7-9 combines with J gene TRBJ1-2; 7 nucleotides agree with TRBD1. This CDR3 spans 14 amino acids. The germline V gene has CDR1 SEHNR and CDR2 FQNEAQ (reference sequence). J gave up 1 base and V 2 bases, and 1 base lay outside the gene matches. The CDR3, as DNA: TGTGCCAGCAGCTTACAGGGGGGTAACTATGGCTACACCTTC. This sequence encodes CASSLQGGNYGYTF.

The V gene is TRBV12-3 or TRBV12-4, the J gene TRBJ2-7; no clear D gene. The CDR3 extends over 12 amino acids. With 5 bases removed from V and 5 bases from J, the gap between germline ends came to 10 bases. The CDR3 nucleotides read TGTGCCAGCAGTCCTCTAAGGGACGAGCAGTACTTC. It codes for CASSPLRDEQYF.

The rearrangement uses TRBV24-1 and TRBJ2-7; D may be TRBD1 or TRBD2 (6 bases each). The CDR3 totals 16 residues. The V end was cut by 4 bases, the J end by 2 bases, with 17 bases between. Germline loops: CDR1 KGHDR, CDR2 SFDVKD. Here the CDR3 DNA reads TGTGCCACCAGTGACACGAAAACAGGGAGGCCCTACGAGCAGTACTTC. This gives the protein CATSDTKTGRPYEQYF.

This clone was observed a handful of times. Additional DNA sequences in this sample encode the identical CDR3. The gene calls are TRBV18 and TRBJ2-3, with no clear D. Germline V lookup: CDR1 KGHSH, CDR2 LQKENI. Between the trimmed V and J ends, which lost 0 bases and 0 bases, there was a span of 1 base. The CDR3 loop spans 13 amino acids. CDR3 amino acids: CASSPPSTDTQYF. In DNA, the CDR3 is TGTGCCAGCTCACCACCGAGCACAGATACGCAGTATTTT.

This clone occurred once. V and J are TRBV29-1 and TRBJ2-6; perhaps TRBD1 as D (5 bases). Germline V gene sequence: CDR1 SQVTM, CDR2 ANQGSEA. V was clipped by 2 bases and J by 1 base, with 15 bases between them. This CDR3 has 17 amino acids. In nucleotides, the CDR3 is TGCAGCGTTGAATCGATCAGGGATACTTCTGGGGCCAACGTCCTGACTTTC. Encoded protein: CSVESIRDTSGANVLTF.

V usage is TRBV5-4 and J usage is TRBJ1-2; D is undetermined. Germline CDR1 is SGHNT and CDR2 is YYREEE (reference sequence). This CDR3 region has 11 residues. Trimming took off 5 bases at V and 1 base at J, with 3 bases between the two ends. The CDR3 DNA reads TGTGCCAGCAGTAATAACTATGGCTACACCTTC. Amino acids: CASSNNYGYTF.

By proportion, this clone is medium-sized. The chain has TRBV7-2 and TRBJ1-2; 8 bases line up with TRBD1. This CDR3 is 15 amino acids long. V dropped 2 bases and J dropped 4; count of bases not matched to a gene: 6. The germline gives CDR1 SGHTA, CDR2 FQGNSA. The CDR3 DNA sequence: TGTGCCAGCAGCTTACAACCAGGGGGCCTCTATGGCTACACCTTC. Protein product: CASSLQPGGLYGYTF.

The genes are TRBV5-6 and TRBJ1-3; D ambiguous. Germline V CDR1 and CDR2: SGHDT, YYEEEE. The CDR3 is 14 residues long. With 5 bases removed from V and 0 bases from J, the gap between germline ends came to 9 bases. The CDR3 nucleotides are TGTGCCAGCAGGGCGACTTTCTCTGGAAACACCATATATTTT. Translated: CASRATFSGNTIYF.

The sample holds a few counts of this clone. CDR3 in amino acids: CATRAGNYGEQYF. The CDR3 bases are TGTGCCACCAGAGCCGGGAATTACGGCGAGCAGTACTTC. The chain links TRBV24-1 to TRBJ2-7, with D maybe TRBD2 (5 bases). The CDR3 spans 13 residues. The germline gives CDR1 KGHDR, CDR2 SFDVKD. Between the trimmed V and J ends, which lost 7 bases and 6 bases, there was a span of 15 bases.

The chain is built from TRBV27 and TRBJ2-5; D is possibly TRBD1 (9 bases). Germline V gene data show CDR1 as MNHEY and CDR2 as SMNVEV (reference sequence). This CDR3 has 16 amino acids. Trimming removed 6 bases at V and 5 bases at J, with 22 bases between. The CDR3 DNA reads as TGTGCCAGCAGGGCAACGGACAGGGGCGGGAGGGAGACCCAGTACTTC. It translates to CASRATDRGGRETQYF.

This clone was seen just once. The rearrangement joins TRBV6-2 or TRBV6-3 to TRBJ1-5, with D perhaps TRBD1 (5 bases). Trimming left V 0 bases short and J 6 bases short, with 9 bases between. The germline V gene has CDR1 MNHEY and CDR2 SVGEGT. There are 14 residues in the CDR3. The CDR3 nucleotides read TGTGCCAGCAGTTACTCTGGGGGAGGTCAGCCCCAGCATTTT. This translates into CASSYSGGGQPQHF.

V usage is TRBV6-2 or TRBV6-3 and J usage is TRBJ2-1; 8 bases map to TRBD1. This CDR3 spans 16 amino acids. V was clipped by 4 bases and J by 10 bases; unmatched bases: 15. The germline gives CDR1 MNHEY, CDR2 SVGEGT. The CDR3 loop is CASSSPTRTGRREQFF. The CDR3 DNA sequence: TGTGCCAGCAGTTCCCCGACCAGGACAGGGCGGCGAGAGCAGTTCTTC.

The V call is TRBV7-8, the J call TRBJ2-1; TRBD2 is a possible D gene (6 bases). Germline V CDR1 and CDR2: SGHVS, FQNEAQ. This CDR3 contains 13 residues. V was cut by 5 bases and J by 6 bases, with 11 bases left in between. The CDR3 coding sequence is TGTGCCAGCAGCCCCTGGGACTCCAATGAGCAGTTCTTC. This sequence encodes CASSPWDSNEQFF.

The genes are TRBV19 and TRBJ2-3; D is perhaps TRBD1 (7 bases). The germline gives CDR1 LNHDA, CDR2 SQIVND (reference sequence). The CDR3 length is 16 residues. Trimming left V 7 bases short and J 4 bases short, with 21 bases between. CDR3 amino acids: CASTNIGRGGPDTQYF. The CDR3 nucleotides are TGTGCCAGTACCAACATCGGGAGAGGGGGCCCAGATACGCAGTATTTT.

The chain uses TRBV18 and TRBJ2-1, with D perhaps matching TRBD2 (5 bases). This CDR3 has 12 residues. Trimming shortened V by 4 bases and J by 10 bases, and 11 bases separated the two germline ends. Looked up from germline, CDR1 is KGHSH and CDR2 is LQKENI. The DNA of the CDR3 is TGTGCCAGCTCACTCGGGGTGGAAGAGCAGTTCTTC. It encodes CASSLGVEEQFF.

The chain combines TRBV21-1 with TRBJ2-3. TRBV21-1 is deemed a pseudogene. CDR3 length: 17 amino acids. The CDR3 DNA is TGTGCCAGCAGCAAAGATTCCCCCGGGGGCCCCACAGATACGCAGTATTTT. This gives the protein CASSKDSPGGPTDTQYF.

CDR3: CAFQDRKIGYTF. The CDR3 DNA reads as TGTGCCTTCCAGGACAGGAAAATCGGCTACACCTTC. The V gene is TRBV10-3, the J gene TRBJ1-2; TRBD1 aligns across 7 bases. The junction had 11 bases not matched to a gene; V was cut back by 11 bases and J by 8 bases. The CDR3 is 12 amino acids. CDR1 is ENHRY and CDR2 is SYGVKD in the germline V gene.

J is TRBJ2-5 and V is TRBV7-9; 7 nucleotides align to TRBD1. This CDR3 spans 14 amino acids. V shed 5 bases, J shed 4 bases, and the junction held 7 bases outside the gene matches. The V gene's germline CDR1 is SEHNR and CDR2 FQNEAQ (reference sequence). The CDR3 here is CASSRTGGRETQYF. In DNA, the CDR3 is TGTGCCAGCAGCCGGACAGGAGGAAGAGAGACCCAGTACTTC.

The genes are TRBV7-8 and TRBJ2-5; 12 bases are a match to TRBD2. This CDR3 has 17 residues. Germline lookup yields CDR1 SGHVS and CDR2 FQNEAQ. V was pared by 1 base and J by 7 bases, with 10 bases of the junction left unmatched. For the CDR3, the DNA is TGTGCCAGCAGCTTAGTGGGACTAGCGGGCGCCGGTCGGACCCAGTACTTC. Its translation: CASSLVGLAGAGRTQYF. The variable domain in full, completed from reference TRBV7-8 and TRBJ2-5, reads GAGVSQSPRYKVAKRGQDVALRCDPISGHVSLFWYQQALGQGPEFLTYFQNEAQLDKSGLPSDRFFAERPEGSVSTLKIQRTQQEDSAVYLCASSLVGLAGAGRTQYFGPGTRLLVL.